These T cell receptor beta chains were read from a single sample in a study of T cells expressing NK-cell markers. TCRdb reanalyzed the 5' RACE reads, giving one entry per CDR3 protein sequence and no DNA. Its table records roughly 110,000 distinct CDR3 sequences. The sequenced material came from blood T cells: a sorted CD56 or NKG2C T cell subset, CD4+ or CD8+ T cells, or bulk PBMC T cells (not recorded which). The receptor source for this set is a woman between 18 and 70 years old in good health. Each CDR3 is given with its conserved first and last residue. The order of the fields is CDR3 protein, V gene, J gene.

CDR3: CSARGADRDQPQHF; V: TRBV20-1; J: TRBJ1-5
CDR3: CASSSIQETQYF; V: TRBV5-4; J: TRBJ2-5
CDR3: CASSLQVSGEETQYF; V: TRBV7-9; J: TRBJ2-5
CDR3: CASSGLGSSEDTQYF; V: TRBV25-1; J: TRBJ2-3
CDR3: CSARDWVGKDTEAFF; V: TRBV20-1; J: TRBJ1-1
CDR3: CASSQDIEGLANNEQFF; V: TRBV14; J: TRBJ2-1
CDR3: CASSFSFETQYF; V: TRBV12-3/TRBV12-4; J: TRBJ2-5
CDR3: CASSPLPVETQYF; V: TRBV27; J: TRBJ2-5
CDR3: CATSRDVESYNEQFF; V: TRBV15; J: TRBJ2-1
CDR3: CASSKEEGGELFF; V: TRBV4-3; J: TRBJ2-2
CDR3: CASSYFSGRFNEQFF; V: TRBV6-2/TRBV6-3; J: TRBJ2-1
CDR3: CASSLSASFEQFF; V: TRBV5-6; J: TRBJ2-1
CDR3: CATSGSRQTMNTEAFF; V: TRBV15; J: TRBJ1-1